Listed below are T cell receptor beta chains from one sample, sequenced in a study of vaccination and CD4 T cells after COVID-19. For these receptors, no antigen is known. MiXCR was run by TCRdb on the PCR reads, yielding one entry per CDR3 protein. There are approximately 19,000 distinct CDR3 sequences in the sample; 56% occur only once, and roughly 8% lies in the top ten. The sequenced sample was CD4+ T cells from blood, cultured in vitro. These receptors came from a human donor who had recovered from COVID-19. CDR3s include the opening cysteine and the closing phenylalanine or tryptophan. A D gene is named only where the DNA matches it firmly. Clone sizes are given selectively: once, few, many, or a class where the clone is expanded.

d_call j_call v_call clone_size cdr3_aa cdr3_nt
- TRBJ1-5 TRBV7-9 - CASSPGGLSGQPQHF TGTGCCAGCAGCCCGGGGGGGTTGTCAGGTCAGCCCCAGCATTTT
- TRBJ1-2 TRBV25-1 - CASSLVDPTQGGYTF TGTGCCAGCAGTTTGGTGGATCCAACTCAGGGGGGCTACACCTTC
- TRBJ1-1 TRBV20-1 - CSARRGNTEAFF TGCAGTGCCCGCAGGGGGAACACTGAAGCTTTCTTT
- TRBJ2-1 TRBV7-2 few CASSSKSRAWINEQFF TGTGCCAGCAGCTCGAAATCAAGGGCATGGATTAATGAGCAGTTCTTC
- TRBJ2-5 TRBV20-1 few CSAREGTLKGETQYF TGCAGTGCTAGAGAAGGGACACTCAAGGGGGAGACCCAGTACTTC
- TRBJ2-3 TRBV7-2 - CASSLVRRTDTQYF TGTGCCAGCAGCTTAGTTCGTCGCACAGATACGCAGTATTTT
- TRBJ1-5 TRBV6-5 few CASSSGVFSQPQHF TGTGCCAGCAGTTCAGGGGTTTTCAGCCAGCCCCAGCATTTT
- TRBJ1-6 TRBV30 - CAWSGRGHSPLHF TGTGCCTGGAGTGGCAGGGGACATTCACCCCTCCACTTT
TRBD2 TRBJ2-7 TRBV27 - CASSIRGGTLSYEQYF TGTGCCAGCAGTATTCGGGGAGGGACTCTATCCTACGAGCAGTACTTC
- TRBJ1-1 TRBV11-2 - CASSLVEETEAFF TGTGCCAGCAGCTTAGTCGAGGAAACTGAAGCTTTCTTT
- TRBJ1-4 TRBV7-9 - CASSPSAATNEKLFF TGTGCCAGCAGCCCATCGGCGGCAACTAATGAAAAACTGTTTTTT
TRBD1 TRBJ1-3 TRBV6-5 - CASSSPDRGPNTIYF TGTGCCAGCAGTTCCCCCGACAGGGGTCCCAACACCATATATTTT
- TRBJ2-5 TRBV24-1 - CATSDGGQIETQYF TGTGCCACCAGTGATGGGGGGCAGATAGAGACCCAGTACTTC
- TRBJ2-1 TRBV19 - CASSMQYNEQFF TGTGCCAGTAGTATGCAGTACAATGAGCAGTTCTTC
- TRBJ1-6 TRBV7-2 few CASSLGPNSPLHF TGTGCCAGCAGCTTAGGACCGAATTCACCCCTCCACTTT
- TRBJ1-1 TRBV6-5 - CASSYSIGGAGDTEAFF TGTGCCAGCAGTTACTCGATTGGGGGCGCCGGGGACACTGAAGCTTTCTTT
TRBD1 TRBJ1-6 TRBV5-1 - CASSAVGTVGSPLHF TGCGCCAGCAGCGCCGTCGGGACAGTAGGTTCACCCCTCCACTTT
- TRBJ1-1 TRBV11-3 - CASSLGEWYTEAFF TGTGCCAGCAGCTTAGGAGAATGGTACACTGAAGCTTTCTTT
TRBD1 TRBJ1-1 TRBV7-3 - CASSSLGQGAQRIF TGTGCCAGCAGCTCCCTTGGACAGGGGGCACAGAGAATCTTT
- TRBJ2-2 TRBV7-3 large CASSSRQGGTGELFF TGTGCCAGCAGCTCCCGACAGGGAGGTACCGGGGAGCTGTTTTTT
TRBD1 TRBJ2-3 TRBV28 - CASRSPTGDGRTDTQYF TGTGCCAGCAGGTCGCCTACAGGGGACGGTCGCACAGATACGCAGTATTTT
- TRBJ2-2 TRBV7-3 few CASSSQGDTGELFF TGTGCCAGCAGCTCACAGGGAGACACCGGGGAGCTGTTTTTT
- TRBJ1-1 TRBV27 - CASSSGLLAPNTEAFF TGTGCCAGCAGTTCCGGGCTGTTGGCCCCGAACACTGAAGCTTTCTTT
- TRBJ2-7 TRBV28 - CASSLPRREITYEQYF TGTGCCAGCAGTTTACCCCGACGGGAGATCACCTACGAGCAGTACTTC
TRBD2 TRBJ2-7 TRBV7-9 - CASSLGGHGGEQYF TGTGCCAGCAGCTTGGGAGGGCACGGGGGCGAGCAGTACTTC
- TRBJ2-2 TRBV2 - CASSDRQVVNTGELFF TGTGCCAGCAGTGACCGACAGGTGGTGAACACCGGGGAGCTGTTTTTT
TRBD1 TRBJ1-1 TRBV5-1 few CASSIGQGRTEAFF TGCGCCAGCAGCATCGGACAGGGGAGGACTGAAGCTTTCTTT
- TRBJ1-1 TRBV5-1 few CASSLLQGNTEAFF TGCGCCAGCAGCTTGCTACAGGGGAACACTGAAGCTTTCTTT
TRBD1 TRBJ2-2 TRBV6-1 - CASSKPRQGGAGELFF TGTGCCAGCAGTAAACCACGACAGGGGGGGGCCGGGGAGCTGTTTTTT
- TRBJ1-2 TRBV21-1 - CASSKAKGGQTLNYGYTF TGTGCCAGCAGCAAAGCTAAGGGCGGACAGACTCTTAACTATGGCTACACCTTC
TRBD1 TRBJ1-5 TRBV20-1 few CSAKDRGGLSNQPQHF TGCAGTGCTAAAGACAGGGGAGGGCTCAGCAATCAGCCCCAGCATTTT
TRBD1 TRBJ1-5 TRBV27 - CASSPDRGLDQPQHF TGTGCCAGCAGCCCCGACAGGGGGCTTGATCAGCCCCAGCATTTT